The 12 T cell receptor beta chains listed next were all sequenced from one sample in a study of OX40 agonist ivuxolimab in advanced cancers. Method: immunoSEQ multiplex PCR; TCRdb's copy keeps in-frame clones and lacks some. The table has nearly 80,000 clones, 84% seen once; the top ten hold just under 25%. Sequenced material: CD4+ or CD8+ T cells sorted from blood, taken in a trial of the OX40 agonist ivuxolimab. Receptors originate from an adult with an advanced solid tumor such as melanoma, head and neck, liver or kidney cancer.

This rearrangement joins TRBV30 to TRBJ1-1; tentative D call: TRBD1 (6 bases). The CDR3 consists of 13 residues. Trimming pared 7 bases from V and 6 bases from J, leaving 18 bases between. Germline loops: CDR1 GTSNPN, CDR2 SVGIG (reference sequence). CDR3 sequence reads: CAYGGQGGSEAFF. The CDR3 DNA follows: TGTGCCTACGGGGGGCAGGGAGGGTCTGAAGCTTTCTTT. Drawing the rest from reference TRBV30 and TRBJ1-1, the complete variable domain is SQTIHQWPATLVQPVGSPLSLECTVEGTSNPNLYWYRQAAGRGLQLLFYSVGIGQISSEVPQNLSASRPQDRQFILSSKKLLLSDSGFYLCAYGGQGGSEAFFGQGTRLTVV.

This clone was counted between two and nine times. Other nucleotide sequences from this sample produce the same CDR3. The gene calls are TRBV5-1 and TRBJ1-2, with D unclear. Germline CDR1 reads SGHRS; CDR2 reads YFSETQ. V shed 0 bases and J shed 0 bases, with 6 bases lying between them. The CDR3 is 14 residues long. DNA of the CDR3: TGCGCCAGCAGCTTGGAAACACCTAACTATGGCTACACCTTC. Translating gives CASSLETPNYGYTF.

V is TRBV7-8 and J is TRBJ1-5; 9 bases align to TRBD1. Losses at the gene ends were 7 bases for V and 2 bases for J; bases not matched to a gene: 6. Germline V CDR1 and CDR2: SGHVS, FQNEAQ. CDR3 size: 15 residues. The CDR3 DNA sequence: TGTGCCAGCACCGACAGGACAGGGGGCAATCAGCCCCAGCATTTT. Protein: CASTDRTGGNQPQHF.

This clone was seen a single time. This chain connects TRBV5-8 to TRBJ1-5, with TRBD1 matching 12 bases. The CDR3 is 15 residues long. V lost 4 bases, J lost 4 bases, and 3 bases stayed unmatched. Germline V gene lookup returns CDR1 SGHTS and CDR2 YDEGEE. Here the CDR3 DNA reads TGTGCCAGCAGCCCGGGACAGGGGGCTAATCAGCCCCAGCATTTT. This encodes CASSPGQGANQPQHF.

The V gene is TRBV5-4, the J gene TRBJ2-5; unclear D gene. The V gene lost 1 base and the J gene lost 3 bases, with 16 bases spanning the gap. Per the germline V gene, CDR1 is SGHNT and CDR2 is YYREEE (reference sequence). This CDR3 region has 16 residues. CDR3 sequence: CASSLLLKEPEETQYF. The CDR3 region has the DNA TGTGCCAGCAGCTTGCTCTTAAAGGAACCTGAAGAGACCCAGTACTTC.

The V and J genes are TRBV19 and TRBJ1-6, with D maybe TRBD1 (5 bases). The CDR3 consists of 14 residues. Trimming removed 6 bases from V and 6 bases from J, with 12 bases in between. Per the germline V gene, CDR1 is LNHDA and CDR2 is SQIVND (reference sequence). The CDR3 DNA reads TGTGCCAGTAGGGTACGAGGGGCTAATTCACCCCTCCACTTT. This translates into CASRVRGANSPLHF.

The V call is TRBV10-3, the J call TRBJ2-2; TRBD2 matches 9 bases. This CDR3 has 15 amino acids. V gave up 3 bases and J gave up 6 bases; unmatched junction bases: 5. Per germline, CDR1 ENHRY and CDR2 SYGVKD. Here the CDR3 DNA reads TGTGCCATCAGTGATGGCGGGAGGGTCCCCGGGGAGCTGTTTTTT. Translating gives CAISDGGRVPGELFF.

This clone was seen a few times. This chain connects TRBV2 to TRBJ1-6, with D unclear. The CDR3 consists of 13 residues. Trimming took 8 bases from V and 7 from J, leaving 12 bases between them. Germline V gene sequence: CDR1 SNHLY, CDR2 FYNNEI. CDR3 protein: CASRQYANSPLHF. The CDR3 nucleotides are TGTGCCAGCCGGCAGTACGCAAATTCACCCCTCCACTTT.

This rearrangement joins TRBV2 to TRBJ2-2; 9 bases agree with TRBD1. The ends lost 3 bases at V and 8 bases at J; junction bases unmatched: 7. Germline V lookup: CDR1 SNHLY, CDR2 FYNNEI. The CDR3 length is 15 residues. The CDR3 here is CASSEGTGKAGELFF. DNA for the CDR3: TGTGCCAGCAGTGAGGGGACAGGGAAGGCGGGGGAGCTGTTTTTT.

The genes are TRBV30 and TRBJ1-2; 7 nucleotides agree with TRBD1. The CDR3 is 12 residues long. V shed 3 bases and J 8 bases; nucleotides not matched to a gene: 6. Germline loops: CDR1 GTSNPN, CDR2 SVGIG (reference sequence). CDR3 sequence reads: CAWRPEGAGYTF. The CDR3 DNA sequence: TGTGCCTGGAGGCCGGAGGGGGCCGGCTACACCTTC.

This chain links TRBV6-5 with TRBJ2-7; D is possibly TRBD2 (5 bases). The V gene lost 5 bases and the J gene lost 6 bases, with 14 bases spanning the gap. Germline values: CDR1 MNHEY, CDR2 SVGAGI. The CDR3 sequence is 13 residues long. The DNA of the CDR3 is TGTGCCAGCAGTCCGACGCTAGCAATCGAGCAGTACTTC. Its protein is CASSPTLAIEQYF.

With respect to this clone: One junction end does not reproduce the germline sequence, and a read error may be involved. The chain joins TRBV7-9 to TRBJ1-4; tentatively, D is TRBD1 (5 bases). Germline lookup yields CDR1 SEHNR and CDR2 FQNEAQ (reference sequence). The CDR3 has 18 residues. The CDR3 DNA reads TGCGCCAGCAGCCAGACCTCCTTCTCCTTGGGGGGTTATGAAAAACTGTTTTTT. It is translated as CASSQTSFSLGGYEKLFF. The variable domain in full, with the rest retrieved from reference TRBV7-9 and TRBJ1-4, is DTGVSQNPRHKITKRGQNVTFRCDPISEHNRLYWYRQTLGQGPEFLTYFQNEAQLEKSRLLSDRFSAERPKGSFSTLEIQRTEQGDSAMYLCASSQTSFSLGGYEKLFFGSGTQLSVL.